This TCR beta chain was obtained from a study of tissue T cells after allogeneic stem cell transplantation (dated by TCRdb to between 2022 and 2023). In the study overall: Six to eight adult allo-HCT recipients with steroid-refractory GVHD were prospectively enrolled in a research-autopsy study over an approximately 3-year period. All GVHD patients received grafts from donors, several unmodified and three CD34-selected to deplete T cells. Using research autopsies of patients with and without GVHD, plus mouse models of GVHD, the study profiled TCR beta repertoires across many tissues. Gastrointestinal GVHD was present in all GVHD patients, each of whom received several lines of GVHD-directed therapy, and roughly 5 of these patients also had skin involvement. The human arm was conducted as a prospective observational study, and neither blinding nor randomization was performed. For viably preserved blood and marrow, CD3+ T cells were flow-sorted when cell numbers allowed, whereas DNA was extracted directly from smaller samples. Here is what the overall study found, with its caveats: Few T cell clones were found to be shared across patients, but shared repertoire signatures across patients were revealed in a tissue-specific fashion by motif-based clustering. Within patients, how anatomically similar the tissues were was a key factor in shaping TCR repertoire composition, regardless of disease or transplant status. Blood and spleen T cells captured only a limited portion of the TCR repertoire detected in tissues, in both patients and mice. A small and clinically heterogeneous patient cohort was studied, and sampling depth was acknowledged as a limitation. Which tissue TCRs were alloreactive or antigen-specific was not determined in the study, and some clones might have been persisting host cells.

This sample's time point label indicates: recipient (host-origin) PBMCs collected before allo-HCT. With respect to this clone: The target of this receptor is not known. Qualities for individual bases were not recorded, and no much larger clone is one base off.

The library was made by the immunoSEQ multiplex PCR assay. Adaptive Biotechnologies performed TCRbeta CDR3 sequencing at survey depth and reported CDR3 sequences, V/J genes, productive frequency, and template counts. Amplification of TCR beta CDR3 regions was performed from genomic DNA rather than from RNA. The original methods were these. Jensen-Shannon divergence was used to quantify pairwise repertoire overlap between tissues, with a value of 1 meaning complete divergence and a value of 0 meaning identical repertoires. Based on pairwise JSD values, tissues were grouped by single-linkage agglomerative hierarchical clustering, and the results were shown as dendrograms. All patient samples were analyzed with GLIPH2 using simulation_depth 1000, kmer_min_depth 3 and cdr3_length_cutoff 8, and only groups containing more than two unique CDR3s were kept. A standardized tissue-overlap score was generated by extrapolating Jaccard GLIPH-group overlap across patients to a standard repertoire size of 1000 clones. Linear mixed-effect models, with tissue as a fixed effect and individual as a random effect, were used to test how diversity related to clinical or experimental variables. This is the immuneACCESS table as TCRdb keeps it, with only in-frame sequences that have V and J called. A part of the clones is gone; compared with another copy, unresolved V genes explain less than half, and the rest is unexplained. For V, J and clone size, that table is used; D and trimming come from the DNA. The sample table shows 28,000 or so clones, and around 90% are seen once. The ten top clones hold 1.5% to 2.5% of the sample.

The source is a male donor older than 55 who later had graft-versus-host disease after an allogeneic stem cell transplant. This specimen consisted of blood, obtained before transplantation.

The nucleotide sequence is TGTGCCAGCAGCCAAGAGGGCCCTTATAATTCACCCCTCCACTTT. Its translation reads: CASSQEGPYNSPLHF. Recombination joined TRBV4-2 with TRBJ1-6; the D segment cannot be called with confidence. CDR1 and CDR2 were assigned from the germline V gene as LGHNA and YNFKEQ. V is clipped by 0 bases and J by 4 bases, and the sequence between their germline boundaries is 7 bases long. The CDR3 measures 15 amino acids from cysteine to phenylalanine. The DNA shown is the 45-base CDR3, in frame from base 1.